This T cell receptor (beta chain) comes out of a study of T cell changes during pregnancy in multiple sclerosis. Clones were read by immunoSEQ multiplex PCR, and TCRdb kept only the in-frame ones, dropping some. The sample shows tens of thousands of clones, 92% of them seen only once. The sequence came from a female donor in good health, enrolled as a control in a pregnancy study. The source material was peripheral blood, sampled after pregnancy.

CDR3 nucleotide sequence: TGTGCCAGCTCACCCATGGACAGCCTTAGCCTAGGCTACACCTTC. Translating gives CASSPMDSLSLGYTF. The chain links TRBV18 to TRBJ1-2, with D possibly being TRBD1 (6 bases). The CDR3 runs 15 residues. Germline V lookup: CDR1 KGHSH, CDR2 LQKENI. Trimming took 3 bases from V and 8 from J, leaving 19 bases between them.